Below are 2 T cell receptor beta chains sequenced from a single sample in a study of T cell repertoires in cytomegalovirus infection. TCRdb reprocessed the reads via MiXCR and lists one record per CDR3 protein. The sample lists nearly 550,000 distinct CDR3 sequences; 16% were seen once. Input material: CD8+ T cells from PBMCs. The receptors come from a human donor in good health (CMV status not recorded). Some clones in this sample may be carry-over from other donors' samples.

This clonotype was picked up a small number of times. V is TRBV20-1 and J is TRBJ2-2; 12 nucleotides agree with TRBD2. Trimming cost V 7 bases and J 7 bases; bases outside gene matches: 7. This CDR3 spans 14 amino acids. Germline loops: CDR1 DFQATT, CDR2 SNEGSKA (reference sequence). This CDR3 reads CSVWASGRGGELFF. The CDR3 DNA reads as TGCAGTGTATGGGCTAGCGGGAGGGGCGGGGAGCTGTTTTTT.

The chain has TRBV20-1 and TRBJ2-3; D may be TRBD2 (6 bases). The CDR3 has 16 amino acids. Trimming cost V 6 bases and J 4 bases, with 23 bases left between them. Germline V gives CDR1 DFQATT, CDR2 SNEGSKA (reference sequence). DNA of the CDR3: TGCAGTGCCCATGCCTGGGGGAGTGGAGGGCCAGATACGCAGTATTTT. It is translated as CSAHAWGSGGPDTQYF.